The rows below give T cell receptor beta chains drawn from one sample of a study of blood T cell repertoires in COVID-19. Generated by immunoSEQ multiplex PCR, the TCRdb table keeps only in-frame clones and is missing some. The sample comprises around 200,000 clones, 70% to 90% of which are singletons, and 9.2% rests with the top ten. Source material: PBMCs or T cells enriched from blood (not recorded which). The receptor set was obtained from a man aged 35 to 55 who had recovered from COVID-19. Both conserved end residues are part of each CDR3. D genes are given only for firm matches. The size field is filled for only some rows; it gives once, few, many or a size class.

j_gene: TRBJ2-3
v_gene: TRBV3-1/TRBV3-2
abundance: .
d_gene: .
CDR3nt: TGTGCCAGCAGCCAAGATCTCCGGGAGGATACGCAGTATTTT
CDR3aa: CASSQDLREDTQYF

j_gene: TRBJ2-1
v_gene: TRBV10-1
abundance: once
d_gene: .
CDR3nt: TGCGCCAGCAGTTTGGGCAGGGGAAGGAATGAGCAGTTCTTC
CDR3aa: CASSLGRGRNEQFF

j_gene: TRBJ2-6
v_gene: TRBV4-2
abundance: once
d_gene: .
CDR3nt: TGTGCCAGCAGCCCCCTCGGGAACTCTGGGGCCAACGTCCTGACTTTC
CDR3aa: CASSPLGNSGANVLTF

j_gene: TRBJ2-3
v_gene: TRBV5-1
abundance: once
d_gene: TRBD2
CDR3nt: TGCGCCAGCAGCTTGGGCGGGAGTGGCGATACGCAGTATTTT
CDR3aa: CASSLGGSGDTQYF

j_gene: TRBJ2-7
v_gene: TRBV30
abundance: .
d_gene: .
CDR3nt: TGTGCCTGGAATCCGTCCGTTTGGACTACCGAGCAGTACTTC
CDR3aa: CAWNPSVWTTEQYF

j_gene: TRBJ2-7
v_gene: TRBV19
abundance: .
d_gene: .
CDR3nt: TGTGCCAGTAGTAAGCAGGGGATCGCCTACGAGCAGTACTTC
CDR3aa: CASSKQGIAYEQYF

j_gene: TRBJ2-1
v_gene: TRBV5-1
abundance: .
d_gene: TRBD2
CDR3nt: TGCGCCAGCAGCTCTCTAGCGGACAATGAGCAGTTCTTC
CDR3aa: CASSSLADNEQFF

j_gene: TRBJ2-7
v_gene: TRBV21-1
abundance: once
d_gene: .
CDR3nt: TGTGCCAGCAGCCCACCCCCCTTCGTCCTGGAAGGAGCCTACGAGCAGTACTTC
CDR3aa: CASSPPPFVLEGAYEQYF

j_gene: TRBJ2-2
v_gene: TRBV7-9
abundance: .
d_gene: .
CDR3nt: TGTGCCAGCAGCTCTTGGCCCGCGACGGGCACCGGGGAGCTGTTTTTT
CDR3aa: CASSSWPATGTGELFF

j_gene: TRBJ1-2
v_gene: TRBV28
abundance: .
d_gene: TRBD1
CDR3nt: TGTGCCAGCAGTTTACCGGGACAGGGGGGAATCGGCTATGGCTACACCTTC
CDR3aa: CASSLPGQGGIGYGYTF

j_gene: TRBJ1-2
v_gene: TRBV30
abundance: .
d_gene: .
CDR3nt: TGTGCCTGGAGTGTGGATTGGAGTTTCCATGGCTACACCTTC
CDR3aa: CAWSVDWSFHGYTF

j_gene: TRBJ1-3
v_gene: TRBV5-1
abundance: .
d_gene: .
CDR3nt: TGCGCCAGCAGCTTGGACCTGGCCTCTGGAAACACCATATATTTT
CDR3aa: CASSLDLASGNTIYF

j_gene: TRBJ1-5
v_gene: TRBV18
abundance: .
d_gene: TRBD1
CDR3nt: TGTGCCAGCTCTGGGGACAGTGGAAGCAATCAGCCCCAGCATTTT
CDR3aa: CASSGDSGSNQPQHF

j_gene: TRBJ2-3
v_gene: TRBV6-5
abundance: .
d_gene: .
CDR3nt: TGTGCCAGCAGTTCGCAGGGTCGAACAGATACGCAGTATTTT
CDR3aa: CASSSQGRTDTQYF

j_gene: TRBJ1-2
v_gene: TRBV30
abundance: .
d_gene: TRBD1
CDR3nt: TGTGCCTCCGGACAGGGAACTTTTGGCTACACCTTC
CDR3aa: CASGQGTFGYTF

j_gene: TRBJ2-7
v_gene: TRBV3-1/TRBV3-2
abundance: .
d_gene: .
CDR3nt: TGTGCCAGCAGCCAAGATTTTGCAGTCCTCTCCTACGAGCAGTACTTC
CDR3aa: CASSQDFAVLSYEQYF

j_gene: TRBJ1-1
v_gene: TRBV2
abundance: .
d_gene: .
CDR3nt: TGTGCCAGCAGTACTATTTCAGCACGCACTGAAGCTTTCTTT
CDR3aa: CASSTISARTEAFF

j_gene: TRBJ2-3
v_gene: TRBV5-6
abundance: .
d_gene: TRBD1
CDR3nt: TGTGCCAGCAGCTCAGGACAGGGCTCAGATACGCAGTATTTT
CDR3aa: CASSSGQGSDTQYF

j_gene: TRBJ1-4
v_gene: TRBV7-9
abundance: few
d_gene: .
CDR3nt: TGTGCCAGCAGCCAACACCCAACTAATGAAAAACTGTTTTTT
CDR3aa: CASSQHPTNEKLFF

j_gene: TRBJ1-6
v_gene: TRBV7-3
abundance: .
d_gene: .
CDR3nt: TGTGCCAGCAGCCTACAGGGCAGTAATTCACCCCTCCACTTT
CDR3aa: CASSLQGSNSPLHF

j_gene: TRBJ2-1
v_gene: TRBV9
abundance: .
d_gene: TRBD2
CDR3nt: TGTGCCAGCAGCGTAAGTGGGAGGGCCGATTTAGCCTACAATGAGCAGTTCTTC
CDR3aa: CASSVSGRADLAYNEQFF

j_gene: TRBJ2-3
v_gene: TRBV29-1
abundance: .
d_gene: TRBD2
CDR3nt: TGCAGCGTTGTTGGGGTGAGGGCTAGCGGGATCACAGATACGCAGTATTTT
CDR3aa: CSVVGVRASGITDTQYF

j_gene: TRBJ1-5
v_gene: TRBV24-1
abundance: .
d_gene: .
CDR3nt: TGTGCCACCAGTGGCAGGGCGACTCAGCCCCAGCATTTT
CDR3aa: CATSGRATQPQHF

j_gene: TRBJ1-2
v_gene: TRBV6-5
abundance: .
d_gene: TRBD1
CDR3nt: TGTGCCATAAGACAGGGGGTGATTGGTGGCTACACCTTC
CDR3aa: CAIRQGVIGGYTF

j_gene: TRBJ1-6
v_gene: TRBV7-9
abundance: .
d_gene: TRBD1
CDR3nt: TGTGCCACAACAGGGGGGGCCATACATGGTAATTCACCCCTCCACTTT
CDR3aa: CATTGGAIHGNSPLHF

j_gene: TRBJ1-6
v_gene: TRBV12-5
abundance: .
d_gene: TRBD1
CDR3nt: TGTGCTAGTGGGGGGACAGGGGTACCCAATTCACCCCTCCACTTT
CDR3aa: CASGGTGVPNSPLHF

j_gene: TRBJ2-2
v_gene: TRBV6-5
abundance: .
d_gene: TRBD1
CDR3nt: TGTGCCAGCAGTCCACAGGGGGTAAACACCGGGGAGCTGTTTTTT
CDR3aa: CASSPQGVNTGELFF

j_gene: TRBJ2-7
v_gene: TRBV18
abundance: .
d_gene: TRBD2
CDR3nt: TGTGCCAGCTCACCGTGGAGCGGGAATGACGAGCAGTACTTC
CDR3aa: CASSPWSGNDEQYF

j_gene: TRBJ2-7
v_gene: TRBV30
abundance: once
d_gene: .
CDR3nt: TGTGCCTGGAGTGTACAGGTAACAGGGCAGTACTTC
CDR3aa: CAWSVQVTGQYF

j_gene: TRBJ1-4
v_gene: TRBV25-1
abundance: .
d_gene: .
CDR3nt: TGTGCCAGCAGTGAACTGGGGGGTGAAAAACTGTTTTTT
CDR3aa: CASSELGGEKLFF

j_gene: TRBJ2-7
v_gene: TRBV29-1
abundance: .
d_gene: .
CDR3nt: TGCAGCGTTACGGCTACAGCCCGCTACGAGCAGTACTTC
CDR3aa: CSVTATARYEQYF

j_gene: TRBJ2-3
v_gene: TRBV5-1
abundance: .
d_gene: TRBD2
CDR3nt: TGCGCCAGCGGGCGGGGGGTGACAGATACGCAGTATTTT
CDR3aa: CASGRGVTDTQYF

j_gene: TRBJ1-6
v_gene: TRBV19
abundance: .
d_gene: .
CDR3nt: TGTGCCAGTAGTATAATACAGGGTGGCGGTAATAATTCACCCCTCCACTTT
CDR3aa: CASSIIQGGGNNSPLHF

j_gene: TRBJ1-5
v_gene: TRBV27
abundance: .
d_gene: .
CDR3nt: TGTGCCAGCAGTTCTACAGCCCGCGCAGCGCCCCAGCATTTT
CDR3aa: CASSSTARAAPQHF

j_gene: TRBJ1-3
v_gene: TRBV10-3
abundance: .
d_gene: .
CDR3nt: TGTGCCATCAGTGATTCGGGACAACTCTCTGGAAACACCATATATTTT
CDR3aa: CAISDSGQLSGNTIYF

j_gene: TRBJ2-2
v_gene: TRBV11-3
abundance: .
d_gene: .
CDR3nt: TGTGCCAGCAGCCCTCATAGTTACACCGGGGAGCTGTTTTTT
CDR3aa: CASSPHSYTGELFF

j_gene: TRBJ1-2
v_gene: TRBV7-8
abundance: .
d_gene: .
CDR3nt: TGTGCCAGCAGCTTAGCCCCACACAGGTCTCATGGCTACACCTTC
CDR3aa: CASSLAPHRSHGYTF

j_gene: TRBJ2-7
v_gene: TRBV18
abundance: many
d_gene: TRBD2
CDR3nt: TGTGCCAGCTCACCTCGACTAGCGGGGGGCACCTACGAGCAGTACTTC
CDR3aa: CASSPRLAGGTYEQYF

j_gene: TRBJ2-6
v_gene: TRBV5-1
abundance: .
d_gene: .
CDR3nt: TGCGCCAGCAGCTTGGTCCCCAGCTCTGGGGCCAACGTCCTGACTTTC
CDR3aa: CASSLVPSSGANVLTF

j_gene: TRBJ2-1
v_gene: TRBV5-1
abundance: .
d_gene: .
CDR3nt: TGCGCCAGCAGCTACCCGAGCCGCGCTAGCAGCAATGAGCAGTTCTTC
CDR3aa: CASSYPSRASSNEQFF

j_gene: TRBJ2-7
v_gene: TRBV19
abundance: .
d_gene: .
CDR3nt: TGTGCCAGTAGTAGCACCGGGATATCCTACGAGCAGTACTTC
CDR3aa: CASSSTGISYEQYF

j_gene: TRBJ1-2
v_gene: TRBV27
abundance: .
d_gene: .
CDR3nt: TGTGCCAGCAGTTTAACAGGGTCCCGTGGCTACACCTTC
CDR3aa: CASSLTGSRGYTF

j_gene: TRBJ1-5
v_gene: TRBV2
abundance: .
d_gene: .
CDR3nt: TGTGCCAGCATGGTGGAAGGGCAGGGGAATCAGCCCCAGCATTTT
CDR3aa: CASMVEGQGNQPQHF

j_gene: TRBJ2-7
v_gene: TRBV9
abundance: .
d_gene: .
CDR3nt: TGTGCCAGCAGCGTAGGACCCGGGAGAGTTTACGAGCAGTACTTC
CDR3aa: CASSVGPGRVYEQYF

j_gene: TRBJ1-2
v_gene: TRBV2
abundance: .
d_gene: .
CDR3nt: TGTGCCAGCAGGACCCAGGGAGGTAACTATGGCTACACCTTC
CDR3aa: CASRTQGGNYGYTF

j_gene: TRBJ2-6
v_gene: TRBV7-9
abundance: once
d_gene: .
CDR3nt: TGTGCCAGCAGCTTAGTTTCAGGTTCATGGGGGGCCAACGTCCTGACTTTC
CDR3aa: CASSLVSGSWGANVLTF

j_gene: TRBJ1-4
v_gene: TRBV4-1
abundance: .
d_gene: TRBD1
CDR3nt: TGCGCCAGCAGCCAAGCCGGGACAGGGGCTGAAAAACTGTTTTTT
CDR3aa: CASSQAGTGAEKLFF

j_gene: TRBJ1-2
v_gene: TRBV24-1
abundance: .
d_gene: TRBD1
CDR3nt: TGTGCCACCAGTGATTTGTGGACAGGAGTTGGCTACACCTTC
CDR3aa: CATSDLWTGVGYTF

j_gene: TRBJ1-2
v_gene: TRBV6-5
abundance: .
d_gene: .
CDR3nt: TGTGCCGGCCGAAGGGGGTATCGGGCTAACTATGGCTACACCTTC
CDR3aa: CAGRRGYRANYGYTF